The T cell receptor beta chain under discussion was sequenced for a study of blood T cell repertoires in COVID-19. Sequencing used immunoSEQ multiplex PCR; TCRdb keeps in-frame clones, though not all of them. The sample includes 130,000 to 150,000 clones, roughly 88% of them seen just once. Germline trimming cut 3 bases from V and 5 bases from J; bases unmatched to any gene: 6. CDR3 length: 15 residues. Germline CDR1 SGHRS, CDR2 YFSETQ. The chain carries TRBV5-1 and TRBJ2-3; TRBD2 aligns across 10 bases. The sequence was obtained from a man in his 70s with acute or convalescent COVID-19. Sequenced: peripheral blood. CDR3 in DNA: TGCGCCAGCAGCTGGCAGCGGGAGGGCCAAGATACGCAGTATTTT. As protein: CASSWQREGQDTQYF. The whole variable domain, remainder taken from reference TRBV5-1 and TRBJ2-3, is KAGVTQTPRYLIKTRGQQVTLSCSPISGHRSVSWYQQTPGQGLQFLFEYFSETQRNKGNFPGRFSGRQFSNSRSEMNVSTLELGDSALYLCASSWQREGQDTQYFGPGTRLTVL.